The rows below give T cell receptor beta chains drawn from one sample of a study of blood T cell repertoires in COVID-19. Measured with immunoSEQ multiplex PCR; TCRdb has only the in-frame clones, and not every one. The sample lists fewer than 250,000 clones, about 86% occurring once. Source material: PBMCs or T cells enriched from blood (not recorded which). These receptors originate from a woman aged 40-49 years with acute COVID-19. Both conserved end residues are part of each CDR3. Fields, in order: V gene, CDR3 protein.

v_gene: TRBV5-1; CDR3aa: CASSSSGRDGATDTQYF
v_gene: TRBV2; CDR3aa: CASSVTGGPPGGTQYF
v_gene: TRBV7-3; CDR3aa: CASRFYSGGISYEQYF
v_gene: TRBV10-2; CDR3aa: CASSDAGSNQPQHF
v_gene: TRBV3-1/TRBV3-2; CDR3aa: CASSRQGANTEAFF
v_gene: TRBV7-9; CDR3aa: CASSLRAGQETQYF
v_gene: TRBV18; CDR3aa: CASSPSQGIHEQYF
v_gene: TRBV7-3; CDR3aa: CASSPRTGGNEQFF
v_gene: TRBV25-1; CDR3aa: CASSGTRSRQETQYF
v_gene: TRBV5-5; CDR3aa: CASSLEFLAGVEQFF
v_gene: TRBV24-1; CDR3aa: CATSDSRTGKETQYF
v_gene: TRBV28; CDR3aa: CASSAGDRGFYGYTF
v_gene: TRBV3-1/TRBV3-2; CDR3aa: CASSQVNSAVHF
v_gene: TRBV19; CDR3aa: CASRVAGTVNTGELFF
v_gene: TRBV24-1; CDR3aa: CATSDSQTGRTEAFF
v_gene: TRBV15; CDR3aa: CATSRDWKGLSTNEKLFF
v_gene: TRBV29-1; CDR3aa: CSVAGLLRDEQFF
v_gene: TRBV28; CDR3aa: CASSLGGVNGPQHF
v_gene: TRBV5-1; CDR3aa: CASKSASLIRETQYF
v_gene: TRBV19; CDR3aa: CASSTTGGSYGYTF
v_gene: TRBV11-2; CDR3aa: CASRDGRAYEQYF
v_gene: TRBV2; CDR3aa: CASSWTGTATNEKLFF
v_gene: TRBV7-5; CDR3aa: CVRSLSRPNLLETSGRWKETQYF
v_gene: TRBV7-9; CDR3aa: CASSGDGGYNQPQHF
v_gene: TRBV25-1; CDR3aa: CASSGSGRTYNEQFF
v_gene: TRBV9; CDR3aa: CASSAPSGRADTDTQYF
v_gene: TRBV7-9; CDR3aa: CASSFDGQYTEAFF
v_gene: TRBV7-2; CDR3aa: CASSSYNQPQHF
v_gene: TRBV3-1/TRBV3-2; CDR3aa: CASSQGTVNTQYF
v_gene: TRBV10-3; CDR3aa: CAISERGTGIGNQPQHF
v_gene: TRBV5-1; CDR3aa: CASSLPSGTGNYGYTF
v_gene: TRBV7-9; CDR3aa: CASSLGGSETQYF
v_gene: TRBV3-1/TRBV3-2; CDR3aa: CASSPSDRSLYEQYF
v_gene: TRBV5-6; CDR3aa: CASSFSQLDFGYTF
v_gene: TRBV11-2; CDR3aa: CASSPTRDSAPYEQYF
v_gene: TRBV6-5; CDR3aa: CASSYSRYNSPLHF
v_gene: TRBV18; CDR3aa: CASSPRSGRHSYEQYF
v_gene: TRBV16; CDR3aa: CASSRQGPSGRAAFLEQYF
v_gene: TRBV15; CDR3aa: CATSSGAFSGNTIYF